What follows describes a single TCR beta chain. This table comes from immunoSEQ multiplex PCR, and its TCRdb copy is limited to in-frame clones, with some not included. In the table there are approximately 74,000 clones, roughly 88% of which are singletons. This sample was taken from a study of blood T cell repertoires in COVID-19. V was pared by 5 bases and J by 2 bases, with 16 bases between. In germline, CDR1 is SEHNR, CDR2 FQNEAQ (reference sequence). The CDR3 has 15 residues. Sequenced input: peripheral blood. This chain connects TRBV7-9 to TRBJ2-7; weak D call: TRBD1 (5 bases). This sequence originates from a woman over 75 with active or convalescent COVID-19. In DNA form, the CDR3 reads TGTGCCAGCAGCCAAAAACAGGACGGAACCTACGAGCAGTACTTC. Its protein is CASSQKQDGTYEQYF.